The 15 T cell receptor beta chains given below trace back to one sample, sequenced in a study of blood T cell repertoires in COVID-19. Profiled with immunoSEQ multiplex PCR; TCRdb holds only in-frame clones, not every one. In the table there are more than 300,000 clones, about 90% of which are singletons. The source material was peripheral blood. The receptor set was obtained from a woman aged 25 to 39 with COVID-19, enrolled during active disease.

This chain links TRBV6-2 or TRBV6-3 with TRBJ2-3; 10 positions agree with TRBD2. The germline V gene has CDR1 MNHEY and CDR2 SVGEGT. CDR3 length: 20 amino acids. Trimming took 0 bases from V and 0 from J; bases not matched to a gene: 12. The CDR3 DNA is TGTGCCAGCAGTTACTCGTCTAGCGGGGGCCTAGAAGCTAGCACAGATACGCAGTATTTT. Translation gives CASSYSSSGGLEASTDTQYF.

The V gene is TRBV19, the J gene TRBJ1-1, with 7 bases identical to TRBD1. With V trimmed by 4 bases and J by 1 base, 3 bases remained unmatched. CDR3 size: 14 residues. Germline V gives CDR1 LNHDA, CDR2 SQIVND (reference sequence). The CDR3 protein is CASSTRGRNTEAFF. CDR3 in DNA: TGTGCCAGTAGTACGAGGGGGCGGAACACTGAAGCTTTCTTT.

The chain recombines TRBV11-3 with TRBJ1-6; 8 positions agree with TRBD1. V dropped 5 bases and J dropped 1; count of bases not matched to a gene: 4. Germline CDR1 is SGHNT and CDR2 is YENEEA. The CDR3 contains 16 residues. This CDR3 reads CASSGQGASYNSPLHF. The CDR3 nucleotides read TGTGCCAGCAGCGGACAGGGCGCGTCCTATAATTCACCCCTCCACTTT.

The V call is TRBV7-9, the J call TRBJ1-4, with TRBD1 matching 10 bases. The CDR3 loop spans 17 amino acids. The germline gives CDR1 SEHNR, CDR2 FQNEAQ (reference sequence). Germline trimming cut 5 bases from V and 8 bases from J; bases unmatched to any gene: 14. The CDR3 protein is CASSPTTGGMSREKLFF. The CDR3 nucleotides are TGTGCCAGCAGCCCAACGACAGGGGGCATGTCGCGAGAAAAACTGTTTTTT.

V usage is TRBV19 and J usage is TRBJ1-4, with 9 bases aligning to TRBD1. The V segment lost 6 bases and the J segment 7 bases; nucleotides outside the gene matches: 6. This CDR3 region has 14 residues. Germline V CDR1 and CDR2: LNHDA, SQIVND (reference sequence). The CDR3 DNA reads TGTGCCAGTAGATTCGGACAGGGGAGTGAAAAACTGTTTTTT. Encoded protein: CASRFGQGSEKLFF.

This rearrangement joins TRBV12-2 to TRBJ2-3; the D segment call TRBD2 is taken from the table without a DNA check. TRBV12-2 is noted as a pseudogene. The CDR3 has 18 amino acids. CDR3 protein: CASRLSRGGTSNTDTQYF. For the CDR3, the DNA is TGTGCAAGTCGCTTATCTCGCGGGGGGACCTCTAACACAGATACGCAGTATTTT.

Here the CDR3 reads CASTLEGSSTDTQYF. The DNA for the CDR3 is TGTGCCAGCACCCTCGAGGGATCTAGCACAGATACGCAGTATTTT. The chain uses TRBV28 and TRBJ2-3, with D perhaps TRBD2 (5 bases). This CDR3 has 15 residues. V was cut by 7 bases and J by 0 bases, with 14 bases left in between. Looked up from germline, CDR1 is MDHEN and CDR2 is SYDVKM.

The chain uses TRBV7-2 and TRBJ1-3; no clear D. Between the trimmed V and J ends, which lost 3 bases and 2 bases, there was a span of 11 bases. The CDR3 runs to 15 residues. Germline V gene sequence: CDR1 SGHTA, CDR2 FQGNSA. The CDR3 nucleotides are TGTGCCAGCAGCTTGGTGACAACGACTGGAAACACCATATATTTT. This gives the protein CASSLVTTTGNTIYF.

The genes are TRBV19 and TRBJ1-2, with D possibly matching TRBD1 (5 bases). V was clipped by 10 bases and J by 5 bases, with 14 bases between them. The germline V gene encodes CDR1 LNHDA and CDR2 SQIVND (reference sequence). The CDR3 length is 12 residues. CDR3 DNA sequence: TGTGCCACTAGAGACCAGGGATATGGCTACACCTTC. Its protein is CATRDQGYGYTF. Drawing the rest from reference TRBV19 and TRBJ1-2, the complete variable domain is DGGITQSPKYLFRKEGQNVTLSCEQNLNHDAMYWYRQDPGQGLRLIYYSQIVNDFQKGDIAEGYSVSREKKESFPLTVTSAQKNPTAFYLCATRDQGYGYTFGSGTRLTVV.

The chain employs TRBV20-1 and TRBJ1-2; D may be TRBD1 (5 bases). The CDR3 length is 12 residues. The V gene's germline CDR1 is DFQATT and CDR2 SNEGSKA (reference sequence). Deletions cut 3 bases from V and 8 bases from J, with 13 bases between. The CDR3 region has the DNA TGCAGTGCTAGTGGGCCAGGGCAAGGCTACACCTTC. Its translation: CSASGPGQGYTF.

The V and J genes are TRBV18 and TRBJ1-1; TRBD1 might be the D (6 bases). CDR1 and CDR2 from the germline V gene are KGHSH and LQKENI. This CDR3 region has 16 residues. With 3 bases removed from V and 1 base from J, the gap between germline ends came to 15 bases. The CDR3 protein is CASSPRQAESNTEAFF. The CDR3 DNA is TGTGCCAGCTCACCCCGACAGGCCGAATCGAACACTGAAGCTTTCTTT.

The gene calls are TRBV4-3 and TRBJ1-2; tentative D call: TRBD1 (5 bases). This CDR3 is 16 amino acids long. Trimming removed 2 bases at V and 4 bases at J, with 17 bases between. Germline V gene data show CDR1 as LGHNA and CDR2 as YSLEER. The DNA for the CDR3 is TGCGCCAGCAGCCAAACTACTCGGGGGTCCTCCTATGGCTACACCTTC. Protein: CASSQTTRGSSYGYTF.

The J gene is TRBJ2-3, the V gene TRBV6-5, with 8 bases identical to TRBD1. Losses at the gene ends were 0 bases for V and 6 bases for J; bases not matched to a gene: 5. This CDR3 region has 15 residues. CDR1 and CDR2 from the germline V gene are MNHEY and SVGAGI. The CDR3 here is CASSYSRTGSDTQYF. CDR3 sequence (DNA): TGTGCCAGCAGTTACTCCCGGACAGGGAGCGATACGCAGTATTTT.

The chain combines TRBV19 with TRBJ1-4; a possible D gene is TRBD1 (6 bases). CDR1 is LNHDA, CDR2 SQIVND, per germline (reference sequence). The V gene lost 7 bases and the J gene lost 10 bases, with 19 bases spanning the gap. This CDR3 contains 14 residues. The CDR3 DNA follows: TGTGCCAGTAAAGGATCCACAGGGTACGGAAAACTGTTTTTT. Translating gives CASKGSTGYGKLFF.

The chain couples TRBV29-1 to TRBJ2-6; tentatively, D is TRBD1 (7 bases). The CDR3 has 19 residues. CDR1 is SQVTM and CDR2 is ANQGSEA in the germline V gene. Trimming took 0 bases from V and 0 from J, leaving 18 bases between them. The CDR3 here is CSVEDLEGANPSGANVLTF. DNA of the CDR3: TGCAGCGTTGAAGATCTGGAGGGGGCGAATCCCTCTGGGGCCAACGTCCTGACTTTC.